Shown below are 32 T cell receptor beta chains from a single sample sequenced in a study of beta chain features in type 1 diabetes. The whole isolated RNA underwent reverse transcription, so sequencing captured expressed TCRB transcripts. The protocol was immunoSEQ multiplex PCR, while the TCRdb copy is restricted to in-frame clones and leaves out a portion. This sample has under 500,000 clones, with about 30% found just once. The sample taken for sequencing was naive CD4+ T cells from blood. The origin of the receptors is a man between 18 and 29 years old in good health.

The chain is built from TRBV7-2 and TRBJ1-1, with 8 bases matching TRBD1. This CDR3 is 14 amino acids long. The germline gives CDR1 SGHTA, CDR2 FQGNSA. Losses at the gene ends were 5 bases for V and 5 bases for J; bases not matched to a gene: 7. CDR3 coding DNA: TGTGCCAGCAGCCCAGGGGGCAGTCTGACTGAAGCTTTCTTT. It translates to CASSPGGSLTEAFF.

The V gene is TRBV5-4, the J gene TRBJ2-3; possibly TRBD1 for D (6 bases). This CDR3 is 14 amino acids long. Trimming removed 3 bases from V and 2 bases from J, with 10 bases in between. The germline CDR1 and CDR2 sequences are SGHNT and YYREEE (reference sequence). The CDR3 reads CASSSTGTTDTQYF. The CDR3 coding sequence is TGTGCCAGCAGCTCGACAGGAACCACAGATACGCAGTATTTT.

The CDR3 loop is CASSLLAEVYEQYF. The CDR3 DNA follows: TGTGCCAGCAGCTTACTGGCGGAAGTTTACGAGCAGTACTTC. The genes are TRBV7-8 and TRBJ2-7; D unresolved. The CDR3 spans 14 residues. Trimming left V 2 bases short and J 4 bases short, with 12 bases between. From germline, CDR1 is SGHVS and CDR2 FQNEAQ.

J is TRBJ2-1 and V is TRBV25-1; 8 nucleotides match TRBD1. In germline, CDR1 is MGHDK, CDR2 SYGVNS. V dropped 1 base and J dropped 4; count of bases not matched to a gene: 6. The CDR3 runs 16 residues. The CDR3 nucleotides are TGTGCCAGCAGTGAATTAGGACAGGGCAATTACAATGAGCAGTTCTTC. It is translated as CASSELGQGNYNEQFF.

This rearrangement joins TRBV6-5 to TRBJ2-7; D is uncertain. Germline-derived CDR1 and CDR2 are MNHEY and SVGAGI. This CDR3 comprises 11 residues. Trimming stripped 5 bases from V and 4 bases from J, with 6 bases between. DNA for the CDR3: TGTGCCAGCAGTGAACTGTACGAGCAGTACTTC. The encoded protein is CASSELYEQYF.

The chain joins TRBV5-1 to TRBJ2-3, with D possibly being TRBD2 (5 bases). V was shortened by 4 bases and J by 0 bases, with 9 bases between the two germline ends. This CDR3 spans 14 amino acids. CDR1 and CDR2 from the germline V gene are SGHRS and YFSETQ. The CDR3 DNA reads TGCGCCAGCAGCCCGGACTCAAGCACAGATACGCAGTATTTT. This translates into CASSPDSSTDTQYF.

This clone was counted only a few times. Other DNA sequences within the sample encode an identical CDR3. The chain has TRBV29-1 and TRBJ2-7, with no clear D. The CDR3 is 13 residues long. V lost 4 bases and J lost 0, with 10 bases in between. Germline CDR1 and CDR2: SQVTM and ANQGSEA. The CDR3 reads CSVGGRFSYEQYF. The CDR3 DNA reads TGCAGCGTTGGTGGCAGATTCTCCTACGAGCAGTACTTC.

This clone was seen at least ten times. The genes are TRBV6-5 and TRBJ2-5, with D possibly called TRBD1 or TRBD2 (6 bases each). CDR3 length equals 15 residues. Trimming removed 2 bases at V and 5 bases at J, with 15 bases between. Germline V gene data show CDR1 as MNHEY and CDR2 as SVGAGI. For the CDR3, the DNA is TGTGCCAGCAGTTACACCGACGGGGGCGCGGAGACCCAGTACTTC. Its translation is CASSYTDGGAETQYF.

The genes are TRBV2 and TRBJ2-7; 14 bases fit TRBD2. Germline V gene data show CDR1 as SNHLY and CDR2 as FYNNEI. V lost 2 bases to trimming and J lost 5 bases; unmatched junction nucleotides: 5. The CDR3 has 16 amino acids. In DNA form, the CDR3 reads TGTGCCAGCAGTGAACCGGGACTAGCGGGAGACGACGAGCAGTACTTC. Protein sequence: CASSEPGLAGDDEQYF.

The rearrangement joins TRBV30 to TRBJ2-4; D is uncertain. The germline V gene encodes CDR1 GTSNPN and CDR2 SVGIG (reference sequence). The CDR3 runs 16 residues. Trimming stripped 0 bases from V and 1 base from J, with 13 bases between. CDR3 loop: CAWSVKWSTAKNIQYF. CDR3 nucleotide sequence: TGTGCCTGGAGTGTAAAATGGTCGACCGCCAAAAACATTCAGTACTTC. Variable domain in full (rest from reference TRBV30 and TRBJ2-4): SQTIHQWPATLVQPVGSPLSLECTVEGTSNPNLYWYRQAAGRGLQLLFYSVGIGQISSEVPQNLSASRPQDRQFILSSKKLLLSDSGFYLCAWSVKWSTAKNIQYFGAGTRLSVL.

This clone has a handful of counts. The rearrangement joins TRBV15 to TRBJ2-1; TRBD2 matches 13 bases. V gave up 4 bases and J gave up 10 bases; unmatched junction bases: 7. Germline CDR1 is LNHNV and CDR2 is YYDKDF (reference sequence). This CDR3 has 15 residues. CDR3 sequence: CATSTRTSGSEEQFF. CDR3 bases: TGTGCCACCAGCACCCGGACTAGCGGGAGTGAGGAGCAGTTCTTC.

The chain combines TRBV5-6 with TRBJ2-7; D unclear. This CDR3 has 15 residues. The ends were cut back, 2 bases at V and 5 bases at J, with 17 bases in the middle. The germline CDR1 and CDR2 sequences are SGHDT and YYEEEE. The CDR3 is CASSLGPGRADEQYF. CDR3 bases: TGTGCCAGCAGCTTAGGCCCAGGCCGCGCGGACGAGCAGTACTTC.

This clone came up a few times. The chain links TRBV4-2 to TRBJ2-7; 11 nucleotides line up with TRBD1. Looked up from germline, CDR1 is LGHNA and CDR2 is YNFKEQ. The length of the CDR3 is 15 residues. Unmatched junction bases numbered 5, after V lost 3 bases and J lost 4 bases. The CDR3: CASSQPGQGGYEQYF. The CDR3 region has the DNA TGTGCCAGCAGCCAGCCGGGACAGGGGGGGTACGAGCAGTACTTC.

In DNA form, the CDR3 reads TGTGCCAGCAGCCGGACGGATTATGGCTACACCTTC. Protein product: CASSRTDYGYTF. The chain carries TRBV7-2 and TRBJ1-2; D gene uncertain. The germline V and J ends were trimmed by 5 bases and 5 bases, with 9 bases remaining between them. CDR1 and CDR2 from the germline V gene are SGHTA and FQGNSA. There are 12 residues in the CDR3.

This clone was observed a few times. The V call is TRBV30, the J call TRBJ2-2; unclear D gene. Per germline, CDR1 GTSNPN and CDR2 SVGIG (reference sequence). There are 11 residues in the CDR3. Trimming removed 3 bases at V and 3 bases at J, with 2 bases between. The DNA of the CDR3 is TGTGCCTGGAGGGACACCGGGGAGCTGTTTTTT. As protein: CAWRDTGELFF.

The chain links TRBV28 to TRBJ2-1; the match to TRBD2 covers 12 bases. V lost 5 bases and J lost 10; bases outside the gene matches: 6. The CDR3 runs to 14 residues. Germline V gives CDR1 MDHEN, CDR2 SYDVKM. The CDR3 sequence: CASSPRLAGGEQFF. The CDR3 bases are TGTGCCAGCAGTCCCCGGCTAGCGGGAGGGGAGCAGTTCTTC.

V gene TRBV9 combines with J gene TRBJ2-1; 8 bases agree with TRBD2. The junction had 5 bases not matched to a gene; V was cut back by 3 bases and J by 6 bases. There are 14 residues in the CDR3. Germline V gives CDR1 SGDLS, CDR2 YYNGEE. CDR3 bases: TGTGCCAGCAGCGGTCCGGGACTAGGCAATGAGCAGTTCTTC. It yields the protein CASSGPGLGNEQFF.

The table lists this clone with a few counts. The CDR3 protein is CASSQSRQAQETQYF. Written as DNA, the CDR3 is TGCGCCAGCAGTCAATCGCGACAGGCCCAAGAGACCCAGTACTTC. The chain is built from TRBV23-1 and TRBJ2-5, with D maybe TRBD1 (6 bases). TRBV23-1 is placed among ORFs of uncertain function. This CDR3 is built from 15 residues. Trimming removed 0 bases at V and 1 base at J, with 9 bases between.

The chain joins TRBV23-1 to TRBJ1-5; D gene ambiguous. TRBV23-1 is identified as an open reading frame with a role that is uncertain. The CDR3 extends over 12 amino acids. V was cut by 6 bases and J by 4 bases, with 7 bases left in between. The DNA for the CDR3 is TGCGCCAGCAGCAGAAAGAATCAGCCCCAGCATTTT. Translating gives CASSRKNQPQHF.

The chain uses TRBV5-6 and TRBJ2-5; TRBD1 aligns across 7 bases. J lost 8 bases, V lost 1 base, and 8 bases had no gene match. The germline gives CDR1 SGHDT, CDR2 YYEEEE. The CDR3 runs to 14 residues. Written as DNA, the CDR3 is TGTGCCAGCAGCTTGCCACAGGGGACCTCAACCCAGTACTTC. Its translation is CASSLPQGTSTQYF.

Concerning this clone: The sample contains more than one DNA sequence encoding this CDR3. The V and J genes are TRBV29-1 and TRBJ2-7; D is perhaps TRBD1 or TRBD2 (5 bases each). The V end was cut by 1 base, the J end by 2 bases, with 9 bases between. The CDR3 has 13 residues. Germline CDR1 reads SQVTM; CDR2 reads ANQGSEA. The CDR3 nucleotides are TGCAGCGTTGAAGGGCAGGGAGCCTACGAGCAGTACTTC. It specifies CSVEGQGAYEQYF.

In DNA, the CDR3 is TGCAGCCTGACAGGGAGCACAGATACGCAGTATTTT. Translation: CSLTGSTDTQYF. The rearrangement joins TRBV29-1 to TRBJ2-3; 7 nucleotides match TRBD1. Per germline, CDR1 SQVTM and CDR2 ANQGSEA. V dropped 8 bases and J dropped 0; count of bases not matched to a gene: 2. CDR3 length equals 12 residues.

A few counts support this clone. The chain combines TRBV28 with TRBJ2-7, with TRBD2 matching over 7 bases. Unmatched junction bases numbered 9, after V lost 5 bases and J lost 5 bases. Germline CDR1 is MDHEN and CDR2 is SYDVKM. This CDR3 comprises 14 residues. The CDR3 DNA reads TGTGCCAGCAGTCCGAGCGGGGTTCCCAACGAGCAGTACTTC. Translated: CASSPSGVPNEQYF.

The chain joins TRBV5-1 to TRBJ2-5; weak D call: TRBD2 (6 bases). This CDR3 spans 13 amino acids. Germline V CDR1 and CDR2: SGHRS, YFSETQ. V shed 4 bases and J shed 5 bases, with 12 bases lying between them. The DNA of the CDR3 is TGCGCCAGCAGCCCCCGACTAGAGGAGACCCAGTACTTC. Translated, it gives CASSPRLEETQYF.

J is TRBJ2-1 and V is TRBV5-1; the D gene is possibly TRBD1 (5 bases). The V end was cut by 4 bases, the J end by 1 base, with 12 bases between. The CDR3 totals 15 residues. Per germline, CDR1 SGHRS and CDR2 YFSETQ. CDR3 bases: TGCGCCAGCAGCACGGACACCTATTCCTACAATGAGCAGTTCTTC. Encoded protein: CASSTDTYSYNEQFF.

This clone was counted only a few times. The chain joins TRBV20-1 to TRBJ2-1, with D unresolved. Trimming removed 6 bases at V and 8 bases at J, with 11 bases between. CDR1 is DFQATT and CDR2 is SNEGSKA in the germline V gene (reference sequence). This CDR3 is built from 11 residues. This CDR3 reads CSAGRTHEQFF. The CDR3 bases are TGCAGTGCAGGCCGAACTCATGAGCAGTTCTTC.

In its sample, this clone was seen a few times. The rearrangement links TRBV30 to TRBJ1-3; D not resolved. Germline V gives CDR1 GTSNPN, CDR2 SVGIG (reference sequence). V lost 3 bases and J lost 4, with 19 bases in between. The CDR3 contains 16 residues. The CDR3 region has the DNA TGTGCCTGGAGACGAAGGACCACCGCGGGGGGAAACACCATATATTTT. Translation: CAWRRRTTAGGNTIYF.

In this sample, this clone turned up a few times. The chain uses TRBV10-3 and TRBJ2-3; 7 bases map to TRBD1. There are 16 residues in the CDR3. Germline V lookup: CDR1 ENHRY, CDR2 SYGVKD. Trimming took 6 bases from V and 2 from J; bases not matched to a gene: 11. The CDR3 here is CAISDLDRVYTDTQYF. The CDR3 DNA reads TGTGCCATCAGCGACCTTGACAGGGTATACACAGATACGCAGTATTTT.

This chain links TRBV7-6 with TRBJ2-7; tentative D call: TRBD2 (5 bases). V lost 5 bases to trimming and J lost 0 bases, with 8 bases between them. CDR1 is SGHVS, CDR2 FNYEAQ, per germline. This CDR3 is built from 13 residues. The CDR3 nucleotides are TGTGCCAGCAGCCCTCGGGGCTCCTACGAGCAGTACTTC. Its translation is CASSPRGSYEQYF.

The V call is TRBV4-2, the J call TRBJ2-5; TRBD1 aligns across 9 bases. CDR3 size: 15 residues. Germline V gene lookup returns CDR1 LGHNA and CDR2 YNFKEQ. With 6 bases clipped from V and 4 bases from J, the junction kept 9 bases outside the gene matches. As DNA, the CDR3 is TGTGCCAGCAGTCTCAAACAGGGGGCAGGAGAGACCCAGTACTTC. It is translated as CASSLKQGAGETQYF.

This clone was observed a few times. This chain connects TRBV30 to TRBJ2-7; 14 positions agree with TRBD2. V was clipped by 2 bases and J by 5 bases; unmatched bases: 8. This CDR3 comprises 16 residues. Germline V gene data show CDR1 as GTSNPN and CDR2 as SVGIG (reference sequence). The CDR3 DNA reads as TGTGCCTGGAGTTGGGGACTAGCGGGAGTTACCGACGAGCAGTACTTC. Its protein product is CAWSWGLAGVTDEQYF.

The gene calls are TRBV7-8 and TRBJ1-4; unclear D gene. This CDR3 has 15 amino acids. The V end was cut by 6 bases, the J end by 4 bases, with 15 bases between. Germline CDR1 is SGHVS and CDR2 is FQNEAQ. The CDR3 nucleotides read TGTGCCAGCAGTTCGCGTTTCTTCGGTAATGAAAAACTGTTTTTT. Translating it yields CASSSRFFGNEKLFF.